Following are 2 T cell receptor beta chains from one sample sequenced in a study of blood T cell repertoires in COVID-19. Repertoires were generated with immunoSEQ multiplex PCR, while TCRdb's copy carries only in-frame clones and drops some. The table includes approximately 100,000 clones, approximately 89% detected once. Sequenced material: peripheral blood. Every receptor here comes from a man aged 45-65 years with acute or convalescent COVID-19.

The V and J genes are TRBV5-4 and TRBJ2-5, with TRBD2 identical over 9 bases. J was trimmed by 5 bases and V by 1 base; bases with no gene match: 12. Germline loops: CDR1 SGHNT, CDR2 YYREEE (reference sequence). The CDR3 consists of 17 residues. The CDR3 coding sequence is TGTGCCAGCAGCTTGTCGGGCGGGGGGGCTCGCGCGGAGACCCAGTACTTC. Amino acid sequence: CASSLSGGGARAETQYF.

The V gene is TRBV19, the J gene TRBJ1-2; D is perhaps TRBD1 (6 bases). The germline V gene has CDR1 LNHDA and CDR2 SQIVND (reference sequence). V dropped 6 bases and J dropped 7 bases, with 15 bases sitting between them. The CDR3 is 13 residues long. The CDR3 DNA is TGTGCCAGTAGAACACAGGGTCGTGGTGGCTACACCTTC. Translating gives CASRTQGRGGYTF.